This entry lists 2 T cell receptor beta chains sequenced from one sample in a study of CD8 T cells in Susac syndrome. RNA totalling about 0.45 to 1 ug underwent reverse transcription with random hexamers. TCRdb reanalysed the immunoSEQ multiplex PCR reads using MiXCR and keeps one entry per CDR3 protein. The sample gives approximately 140,000 distinct CDR3 sequences, roughly 95% of which show up once; 0.095% to 0.14% is in the top ten. The specimen sequenced was CD4+ T cells from PBMCs. These receptors came from a human donor with multiple sclerosis.

This rearrangement joins TRBV9 to TRBJ2-1; tentatively, D is TRBD1 (5 bases). This CDR3 region has 14 residues. Germline V gene sequence: CDR1 SGDLS, CDR2 YYNGEE. V lost 4 bases to trimming and J lost 2 bases, with 10 bases between them. The CDR3 sequence: CASSPRQTYNEQFF. The CDR3 DNA sequence: TGTGCCAGCAGCCCACGACAGACCTACAATGAGCAGTTCTTC.

The chain combines TRBV20-1 with TRBJ1-5; TRBD1 might be the D (5 bases). V lost 5 bases to trimming and J lost 3 bases, with 14 bases between them. In germline, CDR1 is DFQATT, CDR2 SNEGSKA (reference sequence). The CDR3 extends over 14 amino acids. Here the CDR3 reads CSAGTRQHNQPQHF. In nucleotides, the CDR3 is TGCAGTGCTGGTACTAGACAGCACAATCAGCCCCAGCATTTT.